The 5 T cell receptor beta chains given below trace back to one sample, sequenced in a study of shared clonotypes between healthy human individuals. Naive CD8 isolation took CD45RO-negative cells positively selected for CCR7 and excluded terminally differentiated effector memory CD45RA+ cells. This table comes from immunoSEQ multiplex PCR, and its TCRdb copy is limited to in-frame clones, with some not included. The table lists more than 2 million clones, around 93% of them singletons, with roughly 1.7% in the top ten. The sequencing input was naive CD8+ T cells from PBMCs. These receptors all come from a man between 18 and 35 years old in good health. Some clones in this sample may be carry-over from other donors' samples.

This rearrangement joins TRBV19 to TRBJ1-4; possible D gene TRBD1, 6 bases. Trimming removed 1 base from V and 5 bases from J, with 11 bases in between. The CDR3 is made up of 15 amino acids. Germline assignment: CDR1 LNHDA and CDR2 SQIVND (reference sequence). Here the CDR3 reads CASSIVGGRNEKLFF. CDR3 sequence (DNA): TGTGCCAGTAGTATAGTCGGGGGGCGCAATGAAAAACTGTTTTTT.

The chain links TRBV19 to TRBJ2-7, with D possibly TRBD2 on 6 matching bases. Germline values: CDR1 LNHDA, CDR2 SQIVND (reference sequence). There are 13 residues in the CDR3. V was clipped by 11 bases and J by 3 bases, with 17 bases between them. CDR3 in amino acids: CAGTLSGDYEQYF. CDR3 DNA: TGTGCCGGGACTTTGTCCGGGGACTACGAGCAGTACTTC.

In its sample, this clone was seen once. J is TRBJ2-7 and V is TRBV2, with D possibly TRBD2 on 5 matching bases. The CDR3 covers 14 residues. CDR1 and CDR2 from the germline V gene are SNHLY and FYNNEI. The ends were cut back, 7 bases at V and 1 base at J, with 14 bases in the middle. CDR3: CASKLGRTSYEQYF. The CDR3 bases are TGTGCCAGCAAACTGGGCAGGACTTCCTACGAGCAGTACTTC. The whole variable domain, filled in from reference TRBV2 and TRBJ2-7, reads EPEVTQTPSHQVTQMGQEVILRCVPISNHLYFYWYRQILGQKVEFLVSFYNNEISEKSEIFDDQFSVERPDGSNFTLKIRSTKLEDSAMYFCASKLGRTSYEQYFGPGTRLTVT.

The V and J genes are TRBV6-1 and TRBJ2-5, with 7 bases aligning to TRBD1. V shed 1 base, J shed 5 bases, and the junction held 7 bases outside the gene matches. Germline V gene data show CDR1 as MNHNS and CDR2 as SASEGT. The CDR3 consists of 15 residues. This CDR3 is CASSEGRGITETQYF. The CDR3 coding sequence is TGTGCCAGCAGTGAAGGCAGGGGGATAACGGAGACCCAGTACTTC.

This CDR3 reads CASSFSDLSTSGGRLDTQYF. The CDR3, as DNA: TGTGCCAGCAGTTTTAGCGATCTTTCGACTAGCGGGGGGAGGCTTGATACGCAGTATTTT. V is TRBV28 and J is TRBJ2-3; 13 bases map to TRBD2. Germline V gene lookup returns CDR1 MDHEN and CDR2 SYDVKM. With 3 bases clipped from V and 6 bases from J, the junction kept 18 bases outside the gene matches. This CDR3 is 20 amino acids long. Looking up the rest from reference TRBV28 and TRBJ2-3 gives the full variable domain: DVKVTQSSRYLVKRTGEKVFLECVQDMDHENMFWYRQDPGLGLRLIYFSYDVKMKEKGDIPEGYSVSREKKERFSLILESASTNQTSMYLCASSFSDLSTSGGRLDTQYFGPGTRLTVL.